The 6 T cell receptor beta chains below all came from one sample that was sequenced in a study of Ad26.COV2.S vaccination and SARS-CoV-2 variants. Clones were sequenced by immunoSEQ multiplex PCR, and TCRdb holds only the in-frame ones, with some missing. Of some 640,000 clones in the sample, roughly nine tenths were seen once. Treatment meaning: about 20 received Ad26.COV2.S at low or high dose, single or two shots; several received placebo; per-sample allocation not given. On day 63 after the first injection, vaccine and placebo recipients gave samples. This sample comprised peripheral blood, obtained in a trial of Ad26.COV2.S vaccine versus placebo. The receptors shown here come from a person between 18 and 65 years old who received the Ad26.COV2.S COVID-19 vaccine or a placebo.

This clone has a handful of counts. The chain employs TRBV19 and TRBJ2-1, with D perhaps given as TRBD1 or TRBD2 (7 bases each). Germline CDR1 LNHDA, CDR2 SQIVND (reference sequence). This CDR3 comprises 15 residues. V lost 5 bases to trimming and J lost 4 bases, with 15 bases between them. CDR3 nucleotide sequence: TGTGCCAGTAGTCGGGACAGCGGGACTTACAATGAGCAGTTCTTC. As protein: CASSRDSGTYNEQFF.

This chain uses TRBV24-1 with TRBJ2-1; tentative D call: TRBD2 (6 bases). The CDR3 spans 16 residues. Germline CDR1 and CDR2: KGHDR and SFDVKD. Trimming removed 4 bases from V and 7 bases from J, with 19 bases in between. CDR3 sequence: CATSDAKTGGQNEQFF. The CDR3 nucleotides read TGTGCCACCAGTGACGCGAAGACCGGGGGTCAAAATGAGCAGTTCTTC.

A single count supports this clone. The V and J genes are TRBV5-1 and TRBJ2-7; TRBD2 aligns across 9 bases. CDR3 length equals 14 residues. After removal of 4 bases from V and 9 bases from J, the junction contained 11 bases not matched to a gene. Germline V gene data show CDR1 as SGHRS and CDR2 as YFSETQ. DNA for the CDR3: TGCGCCAGCAGCCTGGGACTAGCCGGCCCTGCGCAGTACTTC. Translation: CASSLGLAGPAQYF.

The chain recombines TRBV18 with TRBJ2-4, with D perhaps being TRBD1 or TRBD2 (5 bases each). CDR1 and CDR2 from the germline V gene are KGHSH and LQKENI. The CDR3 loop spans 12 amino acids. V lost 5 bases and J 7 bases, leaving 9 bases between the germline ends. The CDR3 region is CASSGDPNIQYF. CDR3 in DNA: TGTGCCAGCTCAGGGGACCCGAACATTCAGTACTTC.

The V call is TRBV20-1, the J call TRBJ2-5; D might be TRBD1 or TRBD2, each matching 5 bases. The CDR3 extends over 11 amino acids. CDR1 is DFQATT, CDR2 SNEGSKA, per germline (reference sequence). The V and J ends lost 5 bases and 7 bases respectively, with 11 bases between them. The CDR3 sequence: CSAGDEGTQYF. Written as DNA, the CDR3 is TGCAGTGCTGGGGACGAAGGGACCCAGTACTTC.

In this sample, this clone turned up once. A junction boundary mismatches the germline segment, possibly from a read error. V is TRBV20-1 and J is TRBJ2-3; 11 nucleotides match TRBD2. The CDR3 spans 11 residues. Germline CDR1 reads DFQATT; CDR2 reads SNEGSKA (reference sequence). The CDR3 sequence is CSAPVAGGPHF. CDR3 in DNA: TGCAGTGCTCCCGTAGCGGGAGGGCCGCATTTT.